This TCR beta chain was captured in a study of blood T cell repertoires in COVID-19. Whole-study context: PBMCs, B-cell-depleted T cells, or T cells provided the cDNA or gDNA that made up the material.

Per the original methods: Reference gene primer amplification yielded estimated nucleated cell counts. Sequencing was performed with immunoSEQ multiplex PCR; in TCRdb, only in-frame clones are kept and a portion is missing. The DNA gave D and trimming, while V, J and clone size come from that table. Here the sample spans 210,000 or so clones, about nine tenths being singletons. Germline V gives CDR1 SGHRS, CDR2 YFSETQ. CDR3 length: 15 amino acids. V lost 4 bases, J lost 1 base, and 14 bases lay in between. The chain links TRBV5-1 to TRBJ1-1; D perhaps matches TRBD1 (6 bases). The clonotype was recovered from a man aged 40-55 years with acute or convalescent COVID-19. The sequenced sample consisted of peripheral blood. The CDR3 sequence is CASSKQGKWNTEAFF. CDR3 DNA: TGCGCCAGCAGCAAGCAGGGGAAGTGGAACACTGAAGCTTTCTTT.